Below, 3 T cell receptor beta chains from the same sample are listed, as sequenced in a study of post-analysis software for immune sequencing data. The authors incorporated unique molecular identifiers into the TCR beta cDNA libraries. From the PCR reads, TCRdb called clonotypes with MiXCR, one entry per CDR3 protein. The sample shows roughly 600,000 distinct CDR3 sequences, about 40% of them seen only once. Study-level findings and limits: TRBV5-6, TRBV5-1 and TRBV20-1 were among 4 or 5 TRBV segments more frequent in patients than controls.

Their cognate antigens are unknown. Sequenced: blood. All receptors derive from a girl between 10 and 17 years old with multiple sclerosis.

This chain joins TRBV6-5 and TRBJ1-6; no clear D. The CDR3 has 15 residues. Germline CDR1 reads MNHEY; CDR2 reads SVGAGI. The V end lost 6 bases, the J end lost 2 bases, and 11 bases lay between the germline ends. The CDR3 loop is CASRGPGPYNSPLHF. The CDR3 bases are TGTGCCAGCAGGGGCCCCGGGCCCTATAATTCACCCCTCCACTTT.

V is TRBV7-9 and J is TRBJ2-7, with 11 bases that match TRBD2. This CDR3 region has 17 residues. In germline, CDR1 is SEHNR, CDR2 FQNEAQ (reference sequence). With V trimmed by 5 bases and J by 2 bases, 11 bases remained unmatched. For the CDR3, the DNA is TGTGCCAGCAGCCGACCCCTGGGACTAGCGGATACCTACGAGCAGTACTTC. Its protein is CASSRPLGLADTYEQYF.

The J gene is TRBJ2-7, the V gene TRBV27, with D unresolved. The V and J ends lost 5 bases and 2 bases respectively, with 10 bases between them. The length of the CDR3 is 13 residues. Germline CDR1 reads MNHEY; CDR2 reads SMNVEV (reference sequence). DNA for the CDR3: TGTGCCAGCAGTGCTGGGTTTACCTACGAGCAGTACTTC. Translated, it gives CASSAGFTYEQYF.